The 21 T cell receptor beta chains given below trace back to one sample, sequenced in a study of healthy donors' naive CD4 and CD8 T cells. Each TCR library used around 500 ng of total RNA and a linear amplification protocol. One entry per CDR3 protein, called by TCRdb with MiXCR from the reads. The sample records about 200,000 distinct CDR3 sequences, under 85% being singletons. Sequenced sample: naive CD4+ and CD8+ T cells sorted from blood, pooled from several donors. The receptors come from a pool of human donors in good health; the sample pools cells from several healthy donors.

This clonotype showed up just once. V and J are TRBV19 and TRBJ2-2; D could derive from TRBD1 or TRBD2 (5 bases each). Trimming stripped 7 bases from V and 4 bases from J, with 19 bases between. Germline values: CDR1 LNHDA, CDR2 SQIVND (reference sequence). The CDR3 length is 16 residues. Here the CDR3 reads CASNYRDQRFTGELFF. The DNA of the CDR3 is TGTGCCAGTAACTACCGGGACCAGCGTTTCACCGGGGAGCTGTTTTTT.

J is TRBJ2-5 and V is TRBV5-1; D ambiguous. The CDR3 contains 11 residues. CDR1 is SGHRS, CDR2 YFSETQ, per germline. V was clipped by 6 bases and J by 5 bases, with 8 bases between them. For the CDR3, the DNA is TGCGCCAGCACCACCGGGGAGACCCAGTACTTC. As protein: CASTTGETQYF.

This clonotype was picked up a small number of times. This chain joins TRBV19 and TRBJ2-3; D may be TRBD2 (8 bases). V was trimmed by 0 bases and J by 3 bases, leaving 19 bases between them. This CDR3 comprises 18 residues. Germline CDR1 reads LNHDA; CDR2 reads SQIVND (reference sequence). CDR3 region: CASSIEGRGRGRTDTQYF. In DNA form, the CDR3 reads TGTGCCAGTAGTATAGAAGGGAGGGGGCGCGGGAGGACAGATACGCAGTATTTT. Complete variable domain (other parts from reference TRBV19 and TRBJ2-3): DGGITQSPKYLFRKEGQNVTLSCEQNLNHDAMYWYRQDPGQGLRLIYYSQIVNDFQKGDIAEGYSVSREKKESFPLTVTSAQKNPTAFYLCASSIEGRGRGRTDTQYFGPGTRLTVL.

This clonotype has only a few counts. V is TRBV27 and J is TRBJ2-1; TRBD1 matches at 12 bases. The CDR3 runs 16 residues. After removal of 6 bases from V and 4 bases from J, the junction contained 7 bases not matched to a gene. Germline V CDR1 and CDR2: MNHEY, SMNVEV (reference sequence). CDR3 amino acids: CASSRRDRGQYNEQFF. The CDR3 DNA is TGTGCCAGCAGCCGCCGGGACAGGGGGCAATACAATGAGCAGTTCTTC.

V is TRBV11-1 and J is TRBJ2-5; the D gene is possibly TRBD2 (6 bases). The CDR3 loop spans 15 amino acids. Deletions cut 1 base from V and 3 bases from J, with 12 bases between. Looked up from germline, CDR1 is SGHAT and CDR2 is FQDESV (reference sequence). The DNA for the CDR3 is TGTGCCAGCAGCTTAGTGGGGGGACGAAAAGAGACCCAGTACTTC. Translating it yields CASSLVGGRKETQYF.

This clonotype was counted between two and nine times. The V gene is TRBV27, the J gene TRBJ2-7, with D uncertain. The germline CDR1 and CDR2 sequences are MNHEY and SMNVEV (reference sequence). V was trimmed by 9 bases and J by 3 bases, leaving 18 bases between them. This CDR3 comprises 14 residues. The CDR3 spells CASSGIGSNYEQYF. The CDR3 DNA reads as TGTGCCAGTTCCGGTATCGGGTCCAACTACGAGCAGTACTTC.

The chain is built from TRBV15 and TRBJ1-6; 8 nucleotides line up with TRBD1. Germline V gives CDR1 LNHNV, CDR2 YYDKDF (reference sequence). V was pared by 5 bases and J by 7 bases, with 7 bases of the junction left unmatched. The CDR3 is made up of 15 amino acids. The CDR3 loop is CATSRTGTRNSPLHF. CDR3 bases: TGTGCCACCAGCCGGACAGGGACTCGGAATTCACCCCTCCACTTT.

The gene calls are TRBV11-2 and TRBJ1-1; D gene uncertain. The ends were cut back, 11 bases at V and 1 base at J, with 14 bases in the middle. Germline values: CDR1 SGHAT, CDR2 FQNNGV. This CDR3 comprises 13 residues. CDR3 amino acids: CAAGREGNTEAFF. The CDR3 DNA reads as TGTGCCGCCGGCCGAGAGGGGAACACTGAAGCTTTCTTT. The full variable domain, completed using reference TRBV11-2 and TRBJ1-1, is EAGVAQSPRYKIIEKRQSVAFWCNPISGHATLYWYQQILGQGPKLLIQFQNNGVVDDSQLPKDRFSAERLKGVDSTLKIQPAKLEDSAVYLCAAGREGNTEAFFGQGTRLTVV.

The chain links TRBV6-5 to TRBJ2-5; maybe TRBD1 (6 bases). Germline CDR1 reads MNHEY; CDR2 reads SVGAGI. Trimming removed 4 bases at V and 2 bases at J, with 11 bases between. This CDR3 spans 14 amino acids. CDR3 loop: CASSSTRGQETQYF. The CDR3 nucleotides are TGTGCCAGCAGTTCCACCAGGGGACAAGAGACCCAGTACTTC.

The chain links TRBV27 to TRBJ1-6; no reliable D call. This CDR3 has 14 amino acids. Germline CDR1 and CDR2: MNHEY and SMNVEV (reference sequence). V was pared by 4 bases and J by 9 bases, with 13 bases between. Here the CDR3 reads CASSWDPPGSPLHF. The CDR3, as DNA: TGTGCCAGCAGTTGGGATCCTCCTGGTTCACCCCTCCACTTT.

In its sample, this clonotype was seen once. The chain combines TRBV15 with TRBJ2-3; D is unresolved. The germline gives CDR1 LNHNV, CDR2 YYDKDF (reference sequence). There are 15 residues in the CDR3. With 5 bases removed from V and 4 bases from J, the gap between germline ends came to 16 bases. The CDR3 bases are TGTGCCACCAGCTTCGAGTCCGCTGCGGCAGATACGCAGTATTTT. It codes for CATSFESAAADTQYF.

The CDR3 sequence: CSARGQGTFTDTQYF. The CDR3 coding sequence is TGCAGTGCTAGAGGGCAGGGGACTTTCACAGATACGCAGTATTTT. The genes are TRBV20-1 and TRBJ2-3; D tentatively fits TRBD1 or TRBD2 (6 bases each). V was trimmed by 1 base and J by 2 bases, leaving 13 bases between them. Germline V gene sequence: CDR1 DFQATT, CDR2 SNEGSKA (reference sequence). This CDR3 region has 15 residues.

Only one count was recorded for this clonotype. The chain recombines TRBV6-2 or TRBV6-3 with TRBJ2-3; 7 positions match TRBD2. The V gene end was trimmed by 6 bases and the J gene end by 5 bases; junction bases not matched to a gene: 20. The CDR3 extends over 18 amino acids. The germline CDR1 and CDR2 sequences are MNHEY and SVGEGT. CDR3 region: CASSNRRKTSVLRDTQYF. The CDR3 DNA reads as TGTGCCAGCAGCAACCGGAGAAAAACTAGCGTCCTGAGAGATACGCAGTATTTT.

CDR3 protein: CASSYEDSSYEQYF. In DNA form, the CDR3 reads TGTGCCAGCAGTTATGAAGATAGCTCCTACGAGCAGTACTTC. This chain connects TRBV12-3 or TRBV12-4 to TRBJ2-7; D unclear. The CDR3 has 14 amino acids. With 4 bases removed from V and 0 bases from J, the gap between germline ends came to 10 bases.

V usage is TRBV29-1 and J usage is TRBJ2-1, with TRBD2 matching over 7 bases. The CDR3 length is 12 residues. Trimming removed 6 bases from V and 7 bases from J; junction bases left unmatched: 6. Looked up from germline, CDR1 is SQVTM and CDR2 is ANQGSEA. The DNA of the CDR3 is TGCAGCGTGTCCGGGGGGATGAATGAGCAGTTCTTC. Its translation: CSVSGGMNEQFF.

The genes are TRBV30 and TRBJ2-3; D may be TRBD2 (5 bases). Trimming stripped 4 bases from V and 0 bases from J, with 17 bases between. This CDR3 has 16 amino acids. The germline gives CDR1 GTSNPN, CDR2 SVGIG (reference sequence). The CDR3 nucleotides read TGTGCCTGGACCCGGGAAGCGGACCCTAGCACAGATACGCAGTATTTT. It translates to CAWTREADPSTDTQYF. Based on the CDR3 plus reference TRBV30 and TRBJ2-3, the full variable domain is SQTIHQWPATLVQPVGSPLSLECTVEGTSNPNLYWYRQAAGRGLQLLFYSVGIGQISSEVPQNLSASRPQDRQFILSSKKLLLSDSGFYLCAWTREADPSTDTQYFGPGTRLTVL.

The rearrangement links TRBV27 to TRBJ2-1; TRBD1 aligns across 12 bases. Per germline, CDR1 MNHEY and CDR2 SMNVEV (reference sequence). The trim removed 2 bases at V and 6 bases at J, leaving 2 bases unmatched. This CDR3 is 15 amino acids long. CDR3 in amino acids: CASSLGTGGSNEQFF. As DNA, the CDR3 is TGTGCCAGCAGTTTAGGGACAGGGGGCTCCAATGAGCAGTTCTTC.

The J gene is TRBJ2-3, the V gene TRBV27, with TRBD2 matching over 12 bases. This CDR3 comprises 16 residues. CDR1 and CDR2 (germline): MNHEY, SMNVEV (reference sequence). With 2 bases clipped from V and 4 bases from J, the junction kept 4 bases outside the gene matches. CDR3 nucleotides: TGTGCCAGCAGTTTACTCCTAGCGGGGGGGCCAGATACGCAGTATTTT. This gives the protein CASSLLLAGGPDTQYF.

The chain couples TRBV25-1 to TRBJ1-1; D is possibly TRBD1 (6 bases). The V gene lost 2 bases and the J gene lost 7 bases, with 11 bases spanning the gap. The CDR3 length is 13 residues. Germline loops: CDR1 MGHDK, CDR2 SYGVNS. In DNA form, the CDR3 reads TGTGCCAGCAGTGAAGTGCAGGGGAGTGAAGCTTTCTTT. It codes for CASSEVQGSEAFF.

The chain combines TRBV29-1 with TRBJ1-1; no reliable D call. Trimming stripped 7 bases from V and 0 bases from J, with 9 bases between. Germline CDR1 and CDR2: SQVTM and ANQGSEA. This CDR3 spans 12 amino acids. The CDR3 nucleotides read TGCAGCGGGAACACCATGAACACTGAAGCTTTCTTT. Translation gives CSGNTMNTEAFF.

The chain joins TRBV6-6 to TRBJ1-1, with a weak D call TRBD1 (6 bases). Germline values: CDR1 MNHNY, CDR2 SVGAGI (reference sequence). The length of the CDR3 is 13 residues. Trimming stripped 10 bases from V and 0 bases from J, with 12 bases between. CDR3 amino acids: CAILAGVNTEAFF. The DNA for the CDR3 is TGTGCCATTTTGGCAGGGGTGAACACTGAAGCTTTCTTT.